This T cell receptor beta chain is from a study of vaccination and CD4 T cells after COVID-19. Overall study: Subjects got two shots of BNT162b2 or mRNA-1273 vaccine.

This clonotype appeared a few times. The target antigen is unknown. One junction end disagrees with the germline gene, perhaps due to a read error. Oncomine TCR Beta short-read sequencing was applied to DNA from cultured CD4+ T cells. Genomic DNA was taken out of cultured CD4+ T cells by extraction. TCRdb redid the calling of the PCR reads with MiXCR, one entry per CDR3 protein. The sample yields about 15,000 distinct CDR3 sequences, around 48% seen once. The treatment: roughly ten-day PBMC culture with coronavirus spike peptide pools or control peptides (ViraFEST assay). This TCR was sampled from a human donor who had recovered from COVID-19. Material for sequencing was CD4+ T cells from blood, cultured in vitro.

The CDR3 spells CASRLDRISYEQYF. The CDR3 DNA sequence: TGTGCCAGCAGATTAGACAGGATCTCCTACGAGCAGTACTTC. The chain uses TRBV7-8 and TRBJ2-7; perhaps TRBD1 as D (6 bases). CDR3 length: 14 amino acids. Germline assignment: CDR1 SGHVS and CDR2 FQNEAQ.